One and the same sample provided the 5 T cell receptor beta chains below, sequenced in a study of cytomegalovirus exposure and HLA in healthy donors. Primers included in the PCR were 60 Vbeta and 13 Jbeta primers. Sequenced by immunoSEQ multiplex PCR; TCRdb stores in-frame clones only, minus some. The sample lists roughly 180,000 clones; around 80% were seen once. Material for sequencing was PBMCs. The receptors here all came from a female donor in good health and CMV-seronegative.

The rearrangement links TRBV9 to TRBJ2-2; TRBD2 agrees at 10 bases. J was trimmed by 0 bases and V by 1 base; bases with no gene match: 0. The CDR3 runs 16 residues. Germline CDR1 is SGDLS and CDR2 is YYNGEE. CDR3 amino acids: CASSVLAGANTGELFF. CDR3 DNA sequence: TGTGCCAGCAGCGTACTAGCGGGGGCGAACACCGGGGAGCTGTTTTTT.

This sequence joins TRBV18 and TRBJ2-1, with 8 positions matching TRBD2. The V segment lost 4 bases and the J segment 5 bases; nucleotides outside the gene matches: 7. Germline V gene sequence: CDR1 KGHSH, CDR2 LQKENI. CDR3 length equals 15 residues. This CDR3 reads CASSLWAGGNNEQFF. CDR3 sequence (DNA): TGTGCCAGCTCACTCTGGGCGGGGGGAAACAATGAGCAGTTCTTC.

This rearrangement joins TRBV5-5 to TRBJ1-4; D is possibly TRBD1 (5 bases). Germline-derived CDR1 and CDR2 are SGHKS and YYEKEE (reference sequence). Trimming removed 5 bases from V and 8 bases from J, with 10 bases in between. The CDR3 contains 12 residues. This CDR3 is CASRVGPEKLFF. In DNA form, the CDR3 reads TGTGCCAGCAGGGTGGGGCCGGAAAAACTGTTTTTT.

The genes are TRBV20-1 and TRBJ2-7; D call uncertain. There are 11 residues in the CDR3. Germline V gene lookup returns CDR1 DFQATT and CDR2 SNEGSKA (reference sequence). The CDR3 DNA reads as TGCAGCGTGAGGCGATCCTACGAGCAGTACTTC. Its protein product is CSVRRSYEQYF.

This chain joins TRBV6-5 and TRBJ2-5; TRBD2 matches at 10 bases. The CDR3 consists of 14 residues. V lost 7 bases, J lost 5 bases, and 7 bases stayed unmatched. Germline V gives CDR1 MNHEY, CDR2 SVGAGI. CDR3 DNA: TGTGCCAGCAAGGGACTAGCGTCGGAGGAGACCCAGTACTTC. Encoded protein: CASKGLASEETQYF.